This is a list of T cell receptor beta chains from one sample in a study of naive and memory T cell subsets. TCRdb independently ran MiXCR on the UMI-ligation and nested PCR reads; one entry per CDR3 protein. The sample holds 130,000 to 150,000 distinct CDR3 sequences, about a sixth seen once. Sequenced: naive CD4+ T cells from blood. The source of these receptors is a human donor in good health. Each CDR3 is given with its conserved first and last residue. The D gene is left open where the match is weak. Rows may omit the clone size; those that give it use once, few, many or a size class.

j_gene | d_gene | v_gene | abundance | CDR3nt | CDR3aa
TRBJ1-1 | NA | TRBV5-1 | NA | TGCGCCAGCAGCTTCGGGGCGCGGGGCACTGAAGCTTTCTTT | CASSFGARGTEAFF
TRBJ1-1 | NA | TRBV29-1 | few | TGCAGCGTCCTCTTTTGGGACAACCGACTTATGAACACTGAAGCTTTCTTT | CSVLFWDNRLMNTEAFF
TRBJ2-2 | NA | TRBV20-1 | NA | TGCAGTGCTAGATCAGGAAGGGCCCCCCGCGACACCGGGGAGCTGTTTTTT | CSARSGRAPRDTGELFF
TRBJ2-3 | NA | TRBV7-9 | NA | TGTGCCAGCAGCTTAGCGGAGGGAACAGATACGCAGTATTTT | CASSLAEGTDTQYF
TRBJ1-5 | TRBD1 | TRBV23-1 | few | TGCGCCACCCGTAGGACAGGGGCGAAGGGCAATCAGCCCCAGCATTTT | CATRRTGAKGNQPQHF
TRBJ1-1 | NA | TRBV4-1 | few | TGCGCCAGCAGCCTTGCCCGGGACGGACTAATAATGAACACTGAAGCTTTCTTT | CASSLARDGLIMNTEAFF
TRBJ1-3 | NA | TRBV28 | NA | TGTGCCAGCAGCAGAGGACACCAGAGCTCTGGAAACACCATATATTTT | CASSRGHQSSGNTIYF
TRBJ2-3 | NA | TRBV20-1 | NA | TGCAGTGCTATGACCACTGGGACAGATACGCAGTATTTT | CSAMTTGTDTQYF
TRBJ1-1 | NA | TRBV21-1 | NA | TGTGCCACCGATCCCCGGGCCCGGGACACTGAAGCTTTCTTT | CATDPRARDTEAFF
TRBJ2-7 | TRBD1 | TRBV19 | NA | TGTGCCAGTAGTATGCTGGGACAGGGGGCCAACGAGCAGTACTTC | CASSMLGQGANEQYF
TRBJ2-5 | TRBD2 | TRBV7-9 | few | TGTGCCAGCAGCTTAGGCGGGAGGGCCCAGGAGACCCAGTACTTC | CASSLGGRAQETQYF
TRBJ2-1 | NA | TRBV20-1 | few | TGCAGTGCCCCCGGACGCCTTGATGGCAATGAGCAGTTCTTC | CSAPGRLDGNEQFF
TRBJ2-7 | TRBD2 | TRBV6-5 | NA | TGTGCCAGCATGAGGACTAGCGGATACTACGAGCAGTACTTC | CASMRTSGYYEQYF
TRBJ2-7 | TRBD2 | TRBV20-1 | NA | TGCAGTGCTAGTAGGACTAGCGGTCCCTACGAGCAGTACTTC | CSASRTSGPYEQYF
TRBJ2-4 | TRBD2 | TRBV6-2/TRBV6-3 | few | TGTGCCACCCATAGCGGGAAGGCGGCCAAAAACATTCAGTACTTC | CATHSGKAAKNIQYF
TRBJ2-1 | TRBD2 | TRBV11-2 | NA | TGTGCCAGCAGCTTCAGCGGGGGGCCGTCAAGGGTCAATGAGCAGTTCTTC | CASSFSGGPSRVNEQFF
TRBJ2-2 | NA | TRBV14 | NA | TGTGCCAGCAGCCACCGATCTAGCGCCCCGGGGATTCTGTTTTTT | CASSHRSSAPGILFF
TRBJ2-1 | TRBD2 | TRBV12-3/TRBV12-4 | few | TGTGCCAGCAGTTTTTCGGCGGGAGGTTCGGTGCAGTTCTTC | CASSFSAGGSVQFF
TRBJ2-2 | NA | TRBV7-9 | NA | TGTGCCAGCCCGTTTCATGCAGGGCCCCAGGACACCGGGGAGCTGTTTTTT | CASPFHAGPQDTGELFF
TRBJ1-5 | TRBD1 | TRBV7-2 | few | TGTGCCAGCAGCCGGGGGACAGGGCGATATAGCAATCAGCCCCAGCATTTT | CASSRGTGRYSNQPQHF
TRBJ2-3 | NA | TRBV29-1 | many | TGCAGCGTTGCCAGTTTAGGCACAGATACGCAGTATTTT | CSVASLGTDTQYF
TRBJ2-3 | NA | TRBV6-1 | few | TGTGCCAGCAGTTTCCTGGGAGGCAGTCACACAGATACGCAGTATTTT | CASSFLGGSHTDTQYF
TRBJ1-1 | NA | TRBV29-1 | few | TGCAGCGTTGCCCTAAGGCAGGGCACTGAAGCTTTCTTT | CSVALRQGTEAFF
TRBJ2-7 | TRBD2 | TRBV6-6 | few | TGTGCCAGCAGTTCCAAGACTAGCGGGAAAAACGAGCAGTACTTC | CASSSKTSGKNEQYF
TRBJ1-2 | NA | TRBV4-2 | NA | TGTGCCAGCAGCCTAGTCCCCCGGGGGGGCTACACCTTC | CASSLVPRGGYTF
TRBJ2-7 | NA | TRBV12-3/TRBV12-4 | NA | TGTGCCAGCAGTTTATCTCAGGGTTACTCCTACGAGCAGTACTTC | CASSLSQGYSYEQYF
TRBJ2-3 | NA | TRBV11-2 | few | TGTGCCAGCAGCACTCCGAAGGGCCCAACTTGGGATACGCAGTATTTT | CASSTPKGPTWDTQYF
TRBJ2-7 | NA | TRBV6-1 | NA | TGTGCCAGCAGTGAAGACGGGTTTTGGTGGGGGCAGTACTTC | CASSEDGFWWGQYF
TRBJ1-2 | NA | TRBV29-1 | NA | TGCAGCGCTGATATAGGAACCAACTATGGCTACACCTTC | CSADIGTNYGYTF
TRBJ2-1 | TRBD2 | TRBV12-3/TRBV12-4 | NA | TGTGCCAGCAGCCCAGCCCGGGACTACTCCAATGAGCAGTTCTTC | CASSPARDYSNEQFF
TRBJ2-4 | NA | TRBV11-2 | few | TGTGCCAGCAGCTTAGGGTTCGAGGTTCAGTACTTC | CASSLGFEVQYF
TRBJ2-7 | TRBD2 | TRBV5-1 | few | TGCGCCAGCAGCTTGTGGCTAGCGGACGAGCAGTACTTC | CASSLWLADEQYF
TRBJ1-1 | TRBD1 | TRBV7-2 | few | TGTGCCAGCAGCTTACGACAGGGTATGAACACTGAAGCTTTCTTT | CASSLRQGMNTEAFF
TRBJ1-3 | NA | TRBV7-2 | NA | TGTGCCAGCAGCTTAGCTCGGTTCGGGTTCCCTGGAAACACCATATATTTT | CASSLARFGFPGNTIYF
TRBJ1-1 | NA | TRBV3-1 | few | TGTGCCAGCAGCCAAGTCGGGATGAACACTGAAGCTTTCTTT | CASSQVGMNTEAFF
TRBJ2-6 | TRBD1 | TRBV12-3/TRBV12-4 | few | TGTGCCAGCACCTGGGACAGGGGCTCTGGGGCCAACGTCCTGACTTTC | CASTWDRGSGANVLTF
TRBJ1-5 | NA | TRBV5-1 | few | TGCGCCAGCAGCTCTGGGACGGATCGCAATCAGCCCCAGCATTTT | CASSSGTDRNQPQHF
TRBJ2-1 | TRBD2 | TRBV2 | NA | TGTGCCAGCAGTGGACAGCGGGAGACCTCCCGAGCTGAGCAGTTCTTC | CASSGQRETSRAEQFF
TRBJ2-1 | TRBD2 | TRBV4-2 | NA | TGTGCCAGCAGCCCCCTTGGAGCGGGAGGGGGAAATGAGCAGTTCTTC | CASSPLGAGGGNEQFF
TRBJ2-1 | TRBD1 | TRBV6-6 | few | TGTGCCAGCAGAAGGACAGGGAACGGGAACAATGAGCAGTTCTTC | CASRRTGNGNNEQFF
TRBJ2-7 | NA | TRBV3-1 | few | TGTGCCAGCAGCCAAGGCCCGGGGCCACTCTACGAGCAGTACTTC | CASSQGPGPLYEQYF
TRBJ1-5 | NA | TRBV6-2/TRBV6-3 | few | TGTGCCAGCAGTAGACAGAACAGGGCCCGCAATCAGCCCCAGCATTTT | CASSRQNRARNQPQHF
TRBJ1-1 | TRBD1 | TRBV4-1 | few | TGCGCCAGCAGCCCAGGACAGGGAGTTAGGGACACTGAAGCTTTCTTT | CASSPGQGVRDTEAFF
TRBJ2-2 | NA | TRBV29-1 | NA | TGCAGCGCCCTCGAGCGGGCGTCTCTCGTCGCGAACACCGGGGAGCTGTTTTTT | CSALERASLVANTGELFF
TRBJ1-5 | NA | TRBV5-6 | NA | TGTGCCAGCAGCTTGGGGGCGGGGGATAGCAATCAGCCCCAGCATTTT | CASSLGAGDSNQPQHF
TRBJ2-7 | NA | TRBV12-3/TRBV12-4 | once | TGTGCCAGCAGCCCCGTGGAGGGTTCCTACGAGCAGTACTTC | CASSPVEGSYEQYF
TRBJ2-7 | NA | TRBV7-2 | NA | TGTGCCAGCAGCTTAGTTCGTGAGCAGTACTTC | CASSLVREQYF
TRBJ2-3 | NA | TRBV7-2 | NA | TGTGCCAGCAGCTTAGACGAACAGCAAGCAGATACGCAGTATTTT | CASSLDEQQADTQYF
TRBJ2-2 | NA | TRBV24-1 | few | TGTGCCACCAGTGATTATCGAGCGGGCCTGAACACCGGGGAGCTGTTTTTT | CATSDYRAGLNTGELFF
TRBJ2-3 | TRBD2 | TRBV6-1 | NA | TGTGCCAGCAGTGAAAGAGGGGGACTAGCGGGGTCCACAGATACGCAGTATTTT | CASSERGGLAGSTDTQYF
TRBJ2-7 | NA | TRBV5-1 | NA | TGCGCCAGCAGCTTGCGCTTGTCCTCCGGCGAGCAGTACTTC | CASSLRLSSGEQYF
TRBJ2-5 | TRBD2 | TRBV18 | NA | TGTGCCAGCTCCCCCGGGACTAGCGGGAGGGCCACGTACCAAGAGACCCAGTACTTC | CASSPGTSGRATYQETQYF
TRBJ2-1 | TRBD2 | TRBV7-9 | NA | TGTGCCAGCAGCCCTCGGCGGGAGGGCCCGAATGAGCAGTTCTTC | CASSPRREGPNEQFF
TRBJ2-7 | TRBD1 | TRBV7-9 | many | TGTGCCAGCAGCTTTGACAGGGCAAGGTCCGAGCAGTACTTC | CASSFDRARSEQYF
TRBJ2-1 | TRBD2 | TRBV19 | NA | TGTGCCAGTAGTTTCTGGCTAGCGGGCAACAATGAGCAGTTCTTC | CASSFWLAGNNEQFF